This TCR beta chain was captured by sequencing in a study of cytomegalovirus exposure and HLA in healthy donors. Study-wide background: Within the Caucasian-associated ancestry cluster were roughly 82% of the roughly 400 genotyped donors. Study-level results: Some V segments, including TRBV6-2 and TRBV6-3, were excluded as indistinguishable. With later analysis, a missense DCLRE1C variant became linked to TCR beta V- and J-gene trimming. Per published reports, the classifier diagnosed cytomegalovirus status with high specificity and sensitivity.

For this clone: Its antigen is still unknown.

60 Vbeta and 13 Jbeta primers were used in PCR. This table comes from immunoSEQ multiplex PCR, and its TCRdb copy is limited to in-frame clones, with some not included. The table records about 110,000 clones, more than 65% of them present only once. Germline V gives CDR1 MNHNY, CDR2 SVGAGI (reference sequence). CDR3 length: 16 amino acids. V shed 0 bases and J 2 bases; nucleotides not matched to a gene: 5. The sequenced sample was PBMCs. This chain connects TRBV6-6 to TRBJ2-7; 9 bases align to TRBD2. The source of this sequence is a male donor in good health and CMV-seronegative. DNA of the CDR3: TGTGCCAGCAGTTACTCTCAGACTAGCGGCGCCTACGAGCAGTACTTC. Its protein product is CASSYSQTSGAYEQYF.